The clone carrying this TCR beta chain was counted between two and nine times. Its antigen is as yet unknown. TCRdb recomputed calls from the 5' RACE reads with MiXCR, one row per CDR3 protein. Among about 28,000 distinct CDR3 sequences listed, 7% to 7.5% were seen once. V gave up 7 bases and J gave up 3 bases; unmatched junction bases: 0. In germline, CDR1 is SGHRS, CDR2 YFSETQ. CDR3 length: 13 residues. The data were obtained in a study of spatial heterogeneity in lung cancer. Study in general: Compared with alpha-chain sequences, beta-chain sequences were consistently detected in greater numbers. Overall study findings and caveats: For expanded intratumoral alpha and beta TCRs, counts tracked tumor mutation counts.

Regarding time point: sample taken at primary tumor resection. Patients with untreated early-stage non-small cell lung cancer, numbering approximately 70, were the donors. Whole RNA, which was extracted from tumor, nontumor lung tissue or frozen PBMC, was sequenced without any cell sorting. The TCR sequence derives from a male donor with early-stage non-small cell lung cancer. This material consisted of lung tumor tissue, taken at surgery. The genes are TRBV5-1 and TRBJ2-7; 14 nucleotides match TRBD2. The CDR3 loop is CASGTSGGYEQYF. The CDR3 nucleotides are TGCGCCAGCGGGACTAGCGGGGGCTACGAGCAGTACTTC.